This TCR beta chain was sequenced in a study of control samples from healthy donors and cancer patients. Method: immunoSEQ multiplex PCR; TCRdb's copy keeps in-frame clones and lacks some. This sample has just over 80,000 clones, with roughly nine tenths found just once. This clone was picked up one time. Germline V gives CDR1 KGHDR, CDR2 SFDVKD. Losses at the gene ends were 4 bases for V and 6 bases for J; bases not matched to a gene: 6. The CDR3 totals 15 residues. Sequenced material: blood. This sequence originates from a man between 50 and 59 years old in good health. The rearrangement uses TRBV24-1 and TRBJ1-5; TRBD1 agrees at 9 bases. CDR3 sequence (DNA): TGTGCCACCAGTGAGCACAGGGGGCTGGGTCAGCCCCAGCATTTT. Its protein is CATSEHRGLGQPQHF.